The subject of this entry is one TCR beta chain. This sample was included in a study of regulatory T cells in long-lasting Graves disease. Study-wide background: Less than 3 months of antithyroid drugs had been taken by newly diagnosed Graves' patients.

The CDR3 contains 14 residues. The V end was cut by 1 base, the J end by 6 bases, with 12 bases between. Germline lookup yields CDR1 LGHDT and CDR2 YNNKEL (reference sequence). As to time point: newly diagnosed GD, antithyroid drugs for less than 3 months. There was RNA extracted from PBMCs, and the TCR library was made from it. Arm-PCR with iRepertoire HTBI primers amplified the CDR3 regions for these TCR beta libraries. TCRdb recomputed calls from the multiplex PCR reads with MiXCR, one row per CDR3 protein. The sample carries hundreds of thousands of distinct CDR3 sequences, 15% to 20% recorded once. These data were likewise used in another study, on T cells in Graves' hyperthyroidism and ophthalmopathy. That work contributes: The study based diagnoses on clinical symptoms, serum thyroxine and TRAb, thyroid ultrasound and orbital computed tomography.

The TCR sequence derives from a woman aged 35-65 years with Graves disease. The starting material was peripheral blood mononuclear cells (PBMCs), obtained at new diagnosis, from a patient treated with antithyroid drugs. J is TRBJ1-2 and V is TRBV3-1, with D uncertain. CDR3 DNA: TGTGCCAGCAGCCAAGGGGAGACGCGGCATGGCTACACCTTC. Encoded protein: CASSQGETRHGYTF.